The clone carrying this T cell receptor beta chain has more than one count but fewer than ten. Its antigen is unknown. Each CDR3 protein gets one entry after TCRdb re-called the 5' RACE reads with MiXCR. The sample shows roughly 240,000 distinct CDR3 sequences, 6% to 8.5% of them seen only once. The data were taken from a study of identical twins. V was pared by 4 bases and J by 4 bases, with 11 bases between. Germline-derived CDR1 and CDR2 are SGHRS and YFSETQ. The CDR3 is 13 amino acids. General study points: There was more out-of-frame TCR alpha sharing in monozygotic twins than models estimated.

The same sample was also studied in work on yellow fever vaccine responses in identical twins.

The source of this sequence is a woman aged 18-30 years in good health. Sequencing was performed on CD8+ T cells sorted from blood. The genes are TRBV5-1 and TRBJ2-5; weak D call: TRBD2 (5 bases). CDR3 coding DNA: TGCGCCAGCAGCGGTAGTAGCGCAGAGACCCAGTACTTC. Translation gives CASSGSSAETQYF.